This T cell receptor (beta chain) was obtained from a study of control samples from healthy donors and cancer patients. Produced via immunoSEQ multiplex PCR; TCRdb's table is partial and in-frame only. The table lists some 120,000 clones, approximately 89% of them singletons. This clone was recorded a few times. This CDR3 comprises 15 residues. Trimming shortened V by 0 bases and J by 6 bases, and 14 bases separated the two germline ends. Germline V lookup: CDR1 LNHDA, CDR2 SQIVND (reference sequence). This chain links TRBV19 with TRBJ1-2; D gene unclear. Material for sequencing was blood. This receptor was identified in a man younger than 35 in good health. The CDR3 nucleotides read TGTGCCAGTAGTATAGAGGTCGGAGCGTTCCATGGCTACACCTTC. Translation: CASSIEVGAFHGYTF.